The 32 T cell receptor beta chains given below trace back to one sample, sequenced in a study of human T cells and chemical hapten exposure. Using its own MiXCR run on the RACE reads, TCRdb lists one record per CDR3 protein. The sample has roughly 160,000 distinct CDR3 sequences, roughly 15% seen once. Described time point: patch test 1, 2 weeks after DPC sensitization. Treatment described: therapeutic diphenylcyclopropenone sensitization with weekly scalp DPC. This material consisted of whole blood, taken in connection with sensitization to the hapten diphenylcyclopropenone (DPC). These receptor sequences come from a woman aged 30 to 39 with alopecia areata. Some clones in this sample may be carry-over from other donors' samples.

This rearrangement joins TRBV20-1 to TRBJ1-2; D is possibly TRBD1 (6 bases). Germline CDR1 reads DFQATT; CDR2 reads SNEGSKA (reference sequence). The V end lost 1 base, the J end lost 3 bases, and 6 bases lay between the germline ends. The CDR3 spans 12 residues. The chain's CDR3 is CSARAGDYGYTF. The DNA for the CDR3 is TGCAGTGCTAGAGCAGGGGACTATGGCTACACCTTC.

The CDR3 DNA reads as TGCAGTGCTCCGAACTTAGGCAGCCAGGGGAACGAGCAGTACTTC. The encoded protein is CSAPNLGSQGNEQYF. The V gene is TRBV20-1, the J gene TRBJ2-7; TRBD1 might be the D (6 bases). V dropped 5 bases and J dropped 5 bases, with 22 bases sitting between them. CDR1 and CDR2 from the germline V gene are DFQATT and SNEGSKA (reference sequence). This CDR3 region has 15 residues.

The chain is built from TRBV12-3 or TRBV12-4 and TRBJ1-1, with D uncertain. V lost 2 bases and J 0 bases, leaving 7 bases between the germline ends. The CDR3 totals 14 residues. CDR3 DNA sequence: TGTGCCAGCAGTTTACTACCCATGAACACTGAAGCTTTCTTT. It encodes CASSLLPMNTEAFF.

The chain links TRBV3-1 to TRBJ2-3; the match to TRBD2 covers 7 bases. Germline V lookup: CDR1 LGHDT, CDR2 YNNKEL (reference sequence). The CDR3 is 16 residues long. Trimming at V came to 4 bases and at J to 3 bases, leaving 10 bases not matched to a gene. The CDR3 sequence is CASSPRDYRYTDTQYF. CDR3 in DNA: TGTGCCAGCAGCCCGCGGGACTACCGGTATACAGATACGCAGTATTTT.

The chain recombines TRBV5-1 with TRBJ2-5, with 9 nucleotides matching TRBD1. Germline CDR1 is SGHRS and CDR2 is YFSETQ. The CDR3 runs 15 residues. Trimming cost V 3 bases and J 6 bases; bases outside gene matches: 9. DNA of the CDR3: TGCGCCAGCAGCTCTACCGGGACAGGGCGACAGACCCAGTACTTC. Protein: CASSSTGTGRQTQYF.

This sequence joins TRBV12-3 or TRBV12-4 and TRBJ1-5, with D possibly being TRBD1 (5 bases). There are 14 residues in the CDR3. V gave up 3 bases and J gave up 7 bases, with 13 bases separating them. This chain's CDR3 is CASSFRVGGQPQHF. The CDR3, as DNA: TGTGCCAGCAGTTTCAGGGTTGGGGGGCAGCCCCAGCATTTT.

This clonotype was seen repeatedly, ten times or more. The V and J genes are TRBV7-9 and TRBJ1-1; D is ambiguous. CDR3 length: 16 amino acids. The germline V gene encodes CDR1 SEHNR and CDR2 FQNEAQ (reference sequence). V lost 5 bases and J 11 bases, leaving 27 bases between the germline ends. The CDR3 nucleotides read TGTGCCAGCAGCACCCACACCGGGAAAGGATATAGACATGCTTTCTTT. Translation gives CASSTHTGKGYRHAFF.

This clonotype was seen a few times. This chain joins TRBV29-1 and TRBJ1-1, with 9 bases fitting TRBD1. CDR1 SQVTM and CDR2 ANQGSEA come from the germline V gene. V lost 8 bases, J lost 6 bases, and 10 bases stayed unmatched. The CDR3 loop spans 13 amino acids. The CDR3 region has the DNA TGCAGCTCCTGGGACAGGGTGGAGGCTGAAGCTTTCTTT. Its protein product is CSSWDRVEAEAFF.

This clonotype was seen repeatedly, ten times or more. This chain links TRBV12-3 or TRBV12-4 with TRBJ1-1, with no clear D. This CDR3 comprises 14 residues. V was pared by 3 bases and J by 4 bases, with 12 bases between. The CDR3 coding sequence is TGTGCCAGCAGTTTCCCCCGGGGATCCACTGAAGCTTTCTTT. Its protein product is CASSFPRGSTEAFF.

Many counts were recorded for this clonotype. The chain has TRBV11-2 and TRBJ2-1; 13 bases are shared with TRBD2. Germline CDR1 reads SGHAT; CDR2 reads FQNNGV. Unmatched junction bases numbered 3, after V lost 4 bases and J lost 0 bases. The length of the CDR3 is 17 residues. This CDR3 is CASSYTSGRASYNEQFF. In DNA form, the CDR3 reads TGTGCCAGCAGCTACACTAGCGGGAGGGCCTCCTACAATGAGCAGTTCTTC.

This clonotype was seen repeatedly, ten times or more. The chain has TRBV12-3 or TRBV12-4 and TRBJ2-7; 9 bases line up with TRBD1. J lost 3 bases, V lost 5 bases, and 8 bases had no gene match. CDR3 size: 15 residues. Written as DNA, the CDR3 is TGTGCCAGCAGTCTAACCGGGACAGGGATCTACGAGCAGTACTTC. Amino acid sequence: CASSLTGTGIYEQYF.

The chain carries TRBV20-1 and TRBJ2-2, with D perhaps TRBD2 (5 bases). Between the trimmed V and J ends, which lost 3 bases and 4 bases, there was a span of 9 bases. Germline CDR1 is DFQATT and CDR2 is SNEGSKA (reference sequence). This CDR3 has 13 residues. The CDR3 coding sequence is TGCAGTGCTAGTCTAAGCGGCACCGGGGAGCTGTTTTTT. Translation: CSASLSGTGELFF.

This clonotype occurred a few times. CDR3 loop: CASSFGGANPNYGYTF. The CDR3 region has the DNA TGTGCCAGCAGTTTCGGGGGGGCGAACCCTAACTATGGCTACACCTTC. The chain combines TRBV28 with TRBJ1-2, with a possible D match to TRBD1 (6 bases). Between the trimmed V and J ends, which lost 3 bases and 0 bases, there was a span of 14 bases. Looked up from germline, CDR1 is MDHEN and CDR2 is SYDVKM. The CDR3 is made up of 16 amino acids.

This clonotype has more than one count but fewer than ten. The gene calls are TRBV6-2 or TRBV6-3 and TRBJ2-1, with TRBD1 matching over 10 bases. Germline CDR1 MNHEY, CDR2 SVGEGT. With 8 bases clipped from V and 0 bases from J, the junction kept 4 bases outside the gene matches. The CDR3 covers 15 residues. The CDR3 protein is CASGRTGGSYNEQFF. The CDR3, as DNA: TGTGCCAGCGGACGGACAGGGGGCTCCTACAATGAGCAGTTCTTC.

This clonotype came up a few times. The rearrangement joins TRBV28 to TRBJ2-7, with D hard to call. Between the trimmed V and J ends, which lost 2 bases and 3 bases, there was a span of 8 bases. The CDR3 has 13 residues. Germline-derived CDR1 and CDR2 are MDHEN and SYDVKM. The chain's CDR3 is CASSLGRIYEQYF. CDR3 in DNA: TGTGCCAGCAGTTTAGGCAGAATCTACGAGCAGTACTTC.

This clonotype was recorded a few times. The CDR3 coding sequence is TGTGCCACCAGCGGGAGGAGGGCGGGGGTCACAGATACGCAGTATTTT. Protein product: CATSGRRAGVTDTQYF. V gene TRBV15 combines with J gene TRBJ2-3; the match to TRBD2 covers 7 bases. There are 16 residues in the CDR3. Germline CDR1 and CDR2: LNHNV and YYDKDF (reference sequence). The V segment lost 5 bases and the J segment 2 bases; nucleotides outside the gene matches: 10.

This clonotype was seen only a few times. The chain joins TRBV28 to TRBJ2-7; D not resolved. Trimming pared 4 bases from V and 4 bases from J, leaving 8 bases between. The germline V gene has CDR1 MDHEN and CDR2 SYDVKM. This CDR3 has 12 amino acids. CDR3 sequence: CASSSQEYEQYF. In nucleotides, the CDR3 is TGTGCCAGCAGTTCCCAGGAGTACGAGCAGTACTTC.

This clonotype was counted a few times. This chain connects TRBV29-1 to TRBJ2-3; possibly TRBD2 for D (5 bases). The V gene's germline CDR1 is SQVTM and CDR2 ANQGSEA. CDR3 length: 14 amino acids. Trimming took off 2 bases at V and 1 base at J, with 10 bases between the two ends. The chain's CDR3 is CSVESAGRTDTQYF. The CDR3 DNA follows: TGCAGCGTTGAATCGGCGGGCCGCACAGATACGCAGTATTTT.

In this sample, this clonotype turned up a few times. The chain is built from TRBV28 and TRBJ2-7; 9 nucleotides match TRBD2. Germline assignment: CDR1 MDHEN and CDR2 SYDVKM. The CDR3 covers 15 residues. V lost 1 base and J lost 7; bases outside the gene matches: 8. Here the CDR3 reads CASSLSGTSLREQYF. CDR3 nucleotides: TGTGCCAGCAGTTTATCTGGGACTAGCTTGCGGGAGCAGTACTTC.

The J gene is TRBJ2-3, the V gene TRBV20-1; 14 bases match TRBD2. J gave up 5 bases and V 6 bases, and 10 bases lay outside the gene matches. Germline-derived CDR1 and CDR2 are DFQATT and SNEGSKA (reference sequence). This CDR3 has 16 amino acids. CDR3 nucleotides: TGCAGTGCCCACCCGACTAGCGGGGGGGCCAAAGATACGCAGTATTTT. Its translation is CSAHPTSGGAKDTQYF.

The rearrangement uses TRBV7-9 and TRBJ1-2; D might be TRBD1 (6 bases). This CDR3 spans 14 amino acids. Per germline, CDR1 SEHNR and CDR2 FQNEAQ (reference sequence). V gave up 5 bases and J gave up 7 bases, with 17 bases separating them. The DNA of the CDR3 is TGTGCCAGCAGCCAAATACAGGGCGGGACTGGCTACACCTTC. Translation: CASSQIQGGTGYTF.

The chain couples TRBV28 to TRBJ1-2; possible D gene TRBD1, 5 bases. Per the germline V gene, CDR1 is MDHEN and CDR2 is SYDVKM. Trimming cost V 7 bases and J 4 bases, with 10 bases left between them. CDR3 length: 12 residues. For the CDR3, the DNA is TGTGCCAGCACGGGACCCCGCTATGGCTACACCTTC. It yields the protein CASTGPRYGYTF.

About this clonotype itself: One end of the junction varies from germline; a read error may be responsible. The gene calls are TRBV6-5 and TRBJ1-6; D is uncertain. Germline V gene lookup returns CDR1 MNHEY and CDR2 SVGAGI. The length of the CDR3 is 14 residues. CDR3 nucleotides: TGTGCCAGCAGTCCCGAGGCGGTTAATTCACCCCTCCATTTT. This sequence encodes CASSPEAVNSPLHF.

This clonotype was picked up a small number of times. V is TRBV6-6 and J is TRBJ2-1, with 7 bases matching TRBD2. Per germline, CDR1 MNHNY and CDR2 SVGAGI (reference sequence). The CDR3 is 18 amino acids. V lost 5 bases and J lost 0; bases outside the gene matches: 13. CDR3 sequence reads: CASSQFGSRGSSYNEQFF. CDR3 coding DNA: TGTGCCAGCAGTCAGTTCGGGTCGCGGGGGAGCTCCTACAATGAGCAGTTCTTC.

The chain combines TRBV28 with TRBJ2-7; D is ambiguous. The CDR3 is 12 amino acids. V lost 3 bases and J lost 11, with 14 bases in between. Germline loops: CDR1 MDHEN, CDR2 SYDVKM. CDR3 nucleotide sequence: TGTGCCAGCAGTTTTCGCACCGATACGAAGTACTTC. It translates to CASSFRTDTKYF.

The sample holds many counts of this clonotype. This chain joins TRBV28 and TRBJ2-7; D perhaps matches TRBD1 (5 bases). Germline CDR1 MDHEN, CDR2 SYDVKM. Trimming shortened V by 4 bases and J by 9 bases, and 22 bases separated the two germline ends. The CDR3 covers 15 residues. The chain's CDR3 is CASSSRTQSFHLQYF. For the CDR3, the DNA is TGTGCCAGCAGTTCAAGGACACAGTCGTTCCATTTGCAGTACTTC.

This clonotype showed up just a few times. The chain joins TRBV7-2 to TRBJ2-3, with D maybe TRBD1 (5 bases). From germline, CDR1 is SGHTA and CDR2 FQGNSA. The CDR3 is 14 residues long. Trimming removed 2 bases at V and 3 bases at J, with 9 bases between. The CDR3 protein is CASSLTTGTDTQYF. The CDR3 DNA is TGTGCCAGCAGCTTAACAACAGGAACAGATACGCAGTATTTT.

The chain carries TRBV28 and TRBJ1-2; 8 bases are a match to TRBD1. CDR3 length: 13 amino acids. With V trimmed by 6 bases and J by 4 bases, 4 bases remained unmatched. Looked up from germline, CDR1 is MDHEN and CDR2 is SYDVKM. This CDR3 is CASRFGQGYGYTF. The DNA of the CDR3 is TGTGCCAGCAGATTCGGACAGGGCTATGGCTACACCTTC.

This clonotype was recorded at least ten times. The V and J genes are TRBV9 and TRBJ1-4; a possible D gene is TRBD1 (5 bases). The CDR3 spans 17 residues. Germline assignment: CDR1 SGDLS and CDR2 YYNGEE. The V end lost 0 bases, the J end lost 0 bases, and 12 bases lay between the germline ends. The CDR3 sequence: CASSVGRGGATNEKLFF. The CDR3 bases are TGTGCCAGCAGCGTAGGGAGGGGAGGAGCAACTAATGAAAAACTGTTTTTT.

This clonotype occurred a few times. The chain employs TRBV4-1 and TRBJ2-7, with D possibly being TRBD1 (6 bases). The CDR3 consists of 14 residues. The V end lost 1 base, the J end lost 5 bases, and 12 bases lay between the germline ends. CDR1 and CDR2 from the germline V gene are MGHRA and YSYEKL. DNA of the CDR3: TGCGCCAGCAGCCAAGTAGGGACACTAGACGAGCAGTACTTC. Encoded protein: CASSQVGTLDEQYF.

V usage is TRBV20-1 and J usage is TRBJ2-7, with unresolved D. The CDR3 spans 15 residues. The germline CDR1 and CDR2 sequences are DFQATT and SNEGSKA (reference sequence). Trimming shortened V by 0 bases and J by 1 base, and 13 bases separated the two germline ends. DNA for the CDR3: TGCAGTGCTAGAGATTCCAGGAGTGTATCCTACGAGCAGTACTTC. Its protein is CSARDSRSVSYEQYF.

V is TRBV5-1 and J is TRBJ1-6; the match to TRBD1 covers 10 bases. This CDR3 spans 16 amino acids. Germline-derived CDR1 and CDR2 are SGHRS and YFSETQ. The J segment lost 5 bases and the V segment lost 4 bases, leaving 6 bases of the junction unmatched. The DNA of the CDR3 is TGCGCCAGCAGCGTCGCCGGACAGGGGGATAATTCACCCCTCCACTTT. Amino acid sequence: CASSVAGQGDNSPLHF. Complete variable domain (other parts from reference TRBV5-1 and TRBJ1-6): KAGVTQTPRYLIKTRGQQVTLSCSPISGHRSVSWYQQTPGQGLQFLFEYFSETQRNKGNFPGRFSGRQFSNSRSEMNVSTLELGDSALYLCASSVAGQGDNSPLHFGNGTRLTVT.